The 15 T cell receptor beta chains below were found in one sample sequenced in a study of blood T cell repertoires in COVID-19. Only in-frame clones appear in the TCRdb table, and some are missing; sequencing was by immunoSEQ multiplex PCR. The sample contains tens of thousands of clones, over 80% of which appear only once. The sequenced sample was peripheral blood. Source of these receptors: a human donor in a cohort sampled during active COVID-19.

This clone is medium-sized in the sample. The chain joins TRBV5-8 to TRBJ1-5; 7 nucleotides align to TRBD1. The CDR3 length is 15 residues. Losses at the gene ends were 1 base for V and 5 bases for J; bases not matched to a gene: 6. Germline V gives CDR1 SGHTS, CDR2 YDEGEE. The CDR3 DNA follows: TGTGCCAGCAGCTTGTGGGGACAGCTTGATCAGCCCCAGCATTTT. It specifies CASSLWGQLDQPQHF.

The chain carries TRBV12-3 or TRBV12-4 and TRBJ2-7; D call uncertain. The CDR3 totals 13 residues. Deletions cut 6 bases from V and 0 bases from J, with 9 bases between. The CDR3 region is CASSSVSSYEQYF. The CDR3 DNA sequence: TGTGCCAGCAGCAGCGTAAGCTCCTACGAGCAGTACTTC.

This clone was seen a handful of times. This chain links TRBV18 with TRBJ2-2; TRBD1 matches at 9 bases. Germline CDR1 and CDR2: KGHSH and LQKENI. V dropped 5 bases and J dropped 6; count of bases not matched to a gene: 10. The CDR3 is made up of 16 amino acids. The CDR3 DNA sequence: TGTGCCAGCTCAAAGGCCCGGGACAGGGAAGCCGGGGAGCTGTTTTTT. It yields the protein CASSKARDREAGELFF.

V is TRBV3-1 (or the pseudogene TRBV3-2) and J is TRBJ2-3; TRBD2 matches at 9 bases. This CDR3 spans 15 amino acids. Per the germline V gene, CDR1 is LGHDT and CDR2 is YNNKEL (reference sequence). With V trimmed by 4 bases and J by 5 bases, 7 bases remained unmatched. The CDR3 reads CASSLYAGGKDTQYF. CDR3 nucleotides: TGTGCCAGCAGCCTTTACGCGGGGGGGAAAGATACGCAGTATTTT.

The chain links TRBV10-2 to TRBJ1-4; a possible D gene is TRBD1 (5 bases). Looked up from germline, CDR1 is WSHSY and CDR2 is SAAADI. Trimming took 3 bases from V and 5 from J, leaving 16 bases between them. This CDR3 is built from 16 residues. CDR3 in amino acids: CASSDPAGGKNEKLFF. The CDR3, as DNA: TGCGCCAGCAGTGACCCCGCCGGGGGGAAAAATGAAAAACTGTTTTTT.

In DNA, the CDR3 is TGTGCCAGCAGCTTAGCGTGGGGGGTGGCAGGGGGCACCGGGGAGCTGTTTTTT. Translated: CASSLAWGVAGGTGELFF. The chain recombines TRBV7-2 with TRBJ2-2; D may be TRBD1 (7 bases). Germline CDR1 reads SGHTA; CDR2 reads FQGNSA. The CDR3 totals 18 residues. Trimming left V 0 bases short and J 4 bases short, with 18 bases between.

V is TRBV6-6 and J is TRBJ1-6, with TRBD1 matching over 7 bases. Trimming removed 8 bases from V and 0 bases from J; junction bases left unmatched: 7. This CDR3 has 16 amino acids. Per germline, CDR1 MNHNY and CDR2 SVGAGI (reference sequence). The CDR3 spells CASRLQGSSYNSPLHF. Here the CDR3 DNA reads TGTGCCAGCCGACTACAGGGGAGCTCCTATAATTCACCCCTCCACTTT.

The rearrangement uses TRBV5-1 and TRBJ2-3, with D possibly being TRBD2 (6 bases). CDR3 size: 15 residues. The V and J ends lost 2 bases and 0 bases respectively, with 10 bases between them. Germline lookup yields CDR1 SGHRS and CDR2 YFSETQ. In DNA form, the CDR3 reads TGCGCCAGCAGCTTTCTGGGACTTAGCACAGATACGCAGTATTTT. Translation gives CASSFLGLSTDTQYF.

The chain uses TRBV2 and TRBJ1-5; D is possibly TRBD1 (6 bases). Per germline, CDR1 SNHLY and CDR2 FYNNEI. V was shortened by 6 bases and J by 0 bases, with 9 bases between the two germline ends. The CDR3 has 14 amino acids. The chain's CDR3 is CASSRGDSNQPQHF. Written as DNA, the CDR3 is TGTGCCAGCAGCAGGGGAGATAGCAATCAGCCCCAGCATTTT.

The CDR3 sequence is CASSLGGSQLGRYNEQFF. The CDR3 coding sequence is TGTGCCAGCAGCTTAGGCGGGAGTCAGCTGGGGAGATACAATGAGCAGTTCTTC. The chain carries TRBV2 and TRBJ2-1; 7 positions match TRBD2. Germline V lookup: CDR1 SNHLY, CDR2 FYNNEI. This CDR3 is built from 18 residues. The V gene end was trimmed by 6 bases and the J gene end by 4 bases; junction bases not matched to a gene: 18. Full variable domain (missing parts from reference TRBV2 and TRBJ2-1): EPEVTQTPSHQVTQMGQEVILRCVPISNHLYFYWYRQILGQKVEFLVSFYNNEISEKSEIFDDQFSVERPDGSNFTLKIRSTKLEDSAMYFCASSLGGSQLGRYNEQFFGPGTRLTVL.

The chain uses TRBV27 and TRBJ1-3; no reliable D call. This CDR3 comprises 15 residues. V was clipped by 6 bases and J by 0 bases, with 12 bases between them. CDR1 and CDR2 from the germline V gene are MNHEY and SMNVEV (reference sequence). CDR3 in amino acids: CASSPVASSGNTIYF. The CDR3 DNA follows: TGTGCCAGCAGCCCGGTCGCATCCTCTGGAAACACCATATATTTT.

This clone was counted once. The CDR3 DNA sequence: TGTGCCAGCAAGACCTACCCCCAGGGCACAGATACGCAGTATTTT. Its protein is CASKTYPQGTDTQYF. This chain links TRBV6-5 with TRBJ2-3; D unclear. Trimming left V 7 bases short and J 1 base short, with 15 bases between. The CDR3 loop spans 15 amino acids. CDR1 and CDR2 (germline): MNHEY, SVGAGI.

The V call is TRBV5-1, the J call TRBJ2-1; the match to TRBD2 covers 13 bases. The CDR3 consists of 14 residues. After removal of 4 bases from V and 6 bases from J, the junction contained 1 base not matched to a gene. Germline CDR1 reads SGHRS; CDR2 reads YFSETQ. The CDR3 is CASSGTSGVNEQFF. CDR3 DNA sequence: TGCGCCAGCAGCGGGACTAGCGGGGTCAATGAGCAGTTCTTC.

V gene TRBV4-1 combines with J gene TRBJ1-6; TRBD1 agrees at 7 bases. In germline, CDR1 is MGHRA, CDR2 YSYEKL. The CDR3 runs 13 residues. J was trimmed by 10 bases and V by 3 bases; bases with no gene match: 3. The CDR3 spells CASSQTGRSPLHF. Here the CDR3 DNA reads TGCGCCAGCAGCCAGACAGGGCGGTCACCCCTCCACTTT.

The chain carries TRBV5-1 and TRBJ1-6; tentative D call: TRBD1 (5 bases). The length of the CDR3 is 15 residues. The V gene lost 1 base and the J gene lost 8 bases, with 13 bases spanning the gap. CDR1 is SGHRS, CDR2 YFSETQ, per germline. The CDR3 DNA is TGCGCCAGCAGCTTGTCTCAGCCGGGGGATTCACCCCTCCACTTT. It is translated as CASSLSQPGDSPLHF. Full variable domain (rest looked up from reference TRBV5-1 and TRBJ1-6): KAGVTQTPRYLIKTRGQQVTLSCSPISGHRSVSWYQQTPGQGLQFLFEYFSETQRNKGNFPGRFSGRQFSNSRSEMNVSTLELGDSALYLCASSLSQPGDSPLHFGNGTRLTVT.